This T cell receptor (beta chain) was captured by sequencing in a study of neurological immune-mediated disorders. Unsorted libraries were generated from 2 million PBMCs. These cells had been stored in RNAlater at -80 C. V lost 3 bases to trimming and J lost 6 bases, with 20 bases between them. CDR1 and CDR2 (germline): MNHEY, SVGAGI. CDR3 length: 16 amino acids. The study, taken as a whole, reports: Healthy controls had more TCR clonal expansion than multiple sclerosis, which showed the least, whereas HTLV-1-associated myelopathy showed the most.

This clonotype was recorded at least ten times. Its cognate antigen is unknown. With 10-nucleotide random UMIs included, cDNA was synthesized by 5'RACE. TCRdb recomputed calls from the 5' RACE reads with MiXCR, one row per CDR3 protein. The sample holds roughly 25,000 distinct CDR3 sequences, over 5.5% seen once. The chain employs TRBV6-5 and TRBJ2-5, with D possibly TRBD2 on 6 matching bases. This receptor was taken from a woman in her thirties or forties in good health. The specimen sequenced was PBMCs. In DNA, the CDR3 is TGTGCCAGCAGTTATAACCAGGTTGGAGGGATGAAGACCCAGTACTTC. Protein product: CASSYNQVGGMKTQYF.